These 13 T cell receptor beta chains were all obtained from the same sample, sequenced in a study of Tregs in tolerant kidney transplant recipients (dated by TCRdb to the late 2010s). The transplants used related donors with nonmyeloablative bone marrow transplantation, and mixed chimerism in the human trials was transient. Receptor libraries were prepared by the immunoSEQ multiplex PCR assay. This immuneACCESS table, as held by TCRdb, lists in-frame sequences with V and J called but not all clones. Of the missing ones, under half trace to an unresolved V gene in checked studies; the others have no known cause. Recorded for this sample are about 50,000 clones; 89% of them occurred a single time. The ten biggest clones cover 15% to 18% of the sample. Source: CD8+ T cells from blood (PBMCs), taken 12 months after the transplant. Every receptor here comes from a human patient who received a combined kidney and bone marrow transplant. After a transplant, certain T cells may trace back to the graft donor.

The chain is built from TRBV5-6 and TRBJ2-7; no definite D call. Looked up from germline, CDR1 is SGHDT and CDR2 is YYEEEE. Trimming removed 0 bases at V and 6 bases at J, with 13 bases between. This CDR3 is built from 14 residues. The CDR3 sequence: CASSLVRRSIEQYF. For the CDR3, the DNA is TGTGCCAGCAGCTTGGTTCGCCGGTCCATCGAGCAGTACTTC.

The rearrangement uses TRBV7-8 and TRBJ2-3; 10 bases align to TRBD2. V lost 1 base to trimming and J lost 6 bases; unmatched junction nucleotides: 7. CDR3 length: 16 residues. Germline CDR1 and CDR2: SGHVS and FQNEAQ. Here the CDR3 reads CASSLVAGGKADTQYF. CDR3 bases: TGTGCCAGCAGCTTAGTAGCGGGAGGTAAAGCGGATACGCAGTATTTT.

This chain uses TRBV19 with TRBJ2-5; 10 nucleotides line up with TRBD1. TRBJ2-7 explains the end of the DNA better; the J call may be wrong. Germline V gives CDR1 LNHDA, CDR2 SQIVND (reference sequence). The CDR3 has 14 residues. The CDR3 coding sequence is TGTGCCAGCCAATCCGGGACAGGGGCCTACGAGCAGTACTTC. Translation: CASQSGTGAYEQYF.

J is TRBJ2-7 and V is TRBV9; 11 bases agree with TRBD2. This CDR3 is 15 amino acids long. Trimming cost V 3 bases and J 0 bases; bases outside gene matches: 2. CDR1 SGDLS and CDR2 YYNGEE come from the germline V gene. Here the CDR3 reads CASSATSGGSYEQYF. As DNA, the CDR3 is TGTGCCAGCAGCGCAACTAGCGGGGGCTCCTACGAGCAGTACTTC.

The CDR3 reads CASSHDEDSLTGELFF. The CDR3 DNA reads as TGCGCCAGCAGCCACGACGAGGACAGCCTCACCGGGGAGCTGTTTTTT. The rearrangement links TRBV4-3 to TRBJ2-2, with a weak D call TRBD1 (6 bases). CDR3 length: 16 amino acids. V lost 3 bases, J lost 4 bases, and 15 bases lay in between. Germline loops: CDR1 LGHNA, CDR2 YSLEER.

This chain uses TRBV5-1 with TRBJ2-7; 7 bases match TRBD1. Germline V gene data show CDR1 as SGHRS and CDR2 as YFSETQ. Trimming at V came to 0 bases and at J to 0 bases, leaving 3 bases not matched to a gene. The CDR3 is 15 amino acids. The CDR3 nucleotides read TGCGCCAGCAGCTTGGGACAGGGAATCTCCTACGAGCAGTACTTC. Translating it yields CASSLGQGISYEQYF.

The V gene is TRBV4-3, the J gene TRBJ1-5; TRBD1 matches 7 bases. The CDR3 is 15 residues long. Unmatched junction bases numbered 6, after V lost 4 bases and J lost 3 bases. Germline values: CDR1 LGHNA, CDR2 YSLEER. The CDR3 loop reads CASSLRTGLNQPQHF. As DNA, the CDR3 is TGCGCCAGCAGCCTAAGGACAGGCCTCAATCAGCCCCAGCATTTT.

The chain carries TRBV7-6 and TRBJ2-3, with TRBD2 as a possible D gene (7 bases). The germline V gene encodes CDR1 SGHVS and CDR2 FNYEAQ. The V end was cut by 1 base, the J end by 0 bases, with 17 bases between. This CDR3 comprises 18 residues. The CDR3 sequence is CASSLVRGRGASTDTQYF. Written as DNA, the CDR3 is TGTGCCAGCAGCTTAGTTCGTGGGAGGGGGGCTAGCACAGATACGCAGTATTTT. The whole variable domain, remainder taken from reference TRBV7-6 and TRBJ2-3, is GAGVSQSPRYKVTKRGQDVALRCDPISGHVSLYWYRQALGQGPEFLTYFNYEAQQDKSGLPNDRFSAERPEGSISTLTIQRTEQRDSAMYRCASSLVRGRGASTDTQYFGPGTRLTVL.

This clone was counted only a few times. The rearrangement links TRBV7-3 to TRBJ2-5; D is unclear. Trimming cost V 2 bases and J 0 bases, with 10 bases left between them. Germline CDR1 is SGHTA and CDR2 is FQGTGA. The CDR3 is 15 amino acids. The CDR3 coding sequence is TGTGCCAGCAGCTTAGGCGGCGGCAACCAAGAGACCCAGTACTTC. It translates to CASSLGGGNQETQYF. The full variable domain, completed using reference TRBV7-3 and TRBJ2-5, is GAGVSQTPSNKVTEKGKYVELRCDPISGHTALYWYRQSLGQGPEFLIYFQGTGAADDSGLPNDRFFAVRPEGSVSTLKIQRTERGDSAVYLCASSLGGGNQETQYFGPGTRLLVL.

The chain's CDR3 is CASSLGGLGYTF. CDR3 DNA sequence: TGTGCCAGCAGCTTGGGGGGGCTGGGCTACACCTTC. J is TRBJ1-2 and V is TRBV7-9, with a weak D call TRBD1 (6 bases). The germline V gene has CDR1 SEHNR and CDR2 FQNEAQ (reference sequence). V was pared by 3 bases and J by 8 bases, with 10 bases between. The CDR3 loop spans 12 amino acids.

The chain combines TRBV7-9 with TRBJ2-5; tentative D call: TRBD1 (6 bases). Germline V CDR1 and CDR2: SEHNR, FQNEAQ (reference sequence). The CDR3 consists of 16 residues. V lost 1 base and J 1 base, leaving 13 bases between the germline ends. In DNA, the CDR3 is TGTGCCAGCAGCTTAGTTACCAGGGGAATCCAAGAGACCCAGTACTTC. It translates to CASSLVTRGIQETQYF.

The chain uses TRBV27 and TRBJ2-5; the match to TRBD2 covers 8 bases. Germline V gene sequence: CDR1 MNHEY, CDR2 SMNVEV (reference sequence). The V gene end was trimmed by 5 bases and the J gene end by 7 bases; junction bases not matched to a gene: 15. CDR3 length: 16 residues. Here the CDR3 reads CASSPQFSGVPGTQYF. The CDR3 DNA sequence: TGTGCCAGCAGTCCACAGTTTAGCGGGGTGCCCGGGACCCAGTACTTC.

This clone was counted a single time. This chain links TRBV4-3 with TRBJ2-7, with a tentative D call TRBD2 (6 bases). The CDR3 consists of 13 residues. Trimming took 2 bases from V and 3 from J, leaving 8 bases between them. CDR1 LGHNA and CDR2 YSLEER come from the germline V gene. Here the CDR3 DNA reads TGCGCCAGCAGCCAATGGAGGGACTACGAGCAGTACTTC. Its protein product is CASSQWRDYEQYF.